These 5 T cell receptor beta chains were all obtained from the same sample, sequenced in a study of T cell responses to AZD1222 COVID-19 vaccine (dated by TCRdb to about 2021). The library was obtained by the immunoSEQ multiplex PCR assay. TCRdb holds this immuneACCESS table with in-frame rearrangements only. Some clones are missing; in checked studies, unresolved V genes explain under half, and the rest has no known cause. The table for this sample lists 150,000 or so clones; about 90% of them were counted only once. Approximately 1.2% of the sample comes from the top ten. The meaning of the sample's time point label: about 28 days (+/-7) after the second vaccine dose. The sample here was peripheral blood, taken 28 days after the second AZD1222 dose. These receptor sequences come from an adult who received the AZD1222 COVID-19 vaccine.

CDR3 amino acids: CSVESPYYGYTF. The CDR3 nucleotides are TGCAGCGTTGAGAGTCCATACTATGGCTACACCTTC. V gene TRBV29-1 combines with J gene TRBJ1-2; D gene ambiguous. Deletions cut 3 bases from V and 3 bases from J, with 8 bases between. CDR1 is SQVTM and CDR2 is ANQGSEA in the germline V gene. This CDR3 comprises 12 residues. The full variable domain, completed using reference TRBV29-1 and TRBJ1-2, is SAVISQKPSRDICQRGTSLTIQCQVDSQVTMMFWYRQQPGQSLTLIATANQGSEATYESGFVIDKFPISRPNLTFSTLTVSNMSPEDSSIYLCSVESPYYGYTFGSGTRLTVV.

The rearrangement joins TRBV11-2 to TRBJ1-4, with TRBD1 matching 11 bases. CDR1 and CDR2 (germline): SGHAT, FQNNGV. CDR3 length: 15 residues. V was pared by 5 bases and J by 8 bases, with 7 bases of the junction left unmatched. CDR3 sequence: CASSVGGQGDEKLFF. In DNA, the CDR3 is TGTGCCAGCAGCGTAGGGGGACAGGGGGACGAAAAACTGTTTTTT.

The chain has TRBV6-4 and TRBJ1-5; TRBD1 is a possible D gene (5 bases). This CDR3 region has 12 residues. V lost 8 bases, J lost 2 bases, and 7 bases lay in between. CDR1 and CDR2 (germline): MRHNA, SNTAGT. The CDR3 DNA sequence: TGTGCCAGCGGGGGGGGCAATCAGCCCCAGCATTTT. It translates to CASGGGNQPQHF.

This clone was detected once. V gene TRBV11-2 combines with J gene TRBJ1-2, with 10 positions matching TRBD1. The J segment lost 6 bases and the V segment lost 0 bases, leaving 1 base of the junction unmatched. CDR3 size: 14 residues. Germline V gives CDR1 SGHAT, CDR2 FQNNGV. Written as DNA, the CDR3 is TGTGCCAGCAGCTTAGAGGACAGGGGGAATGGCTACACCTTC. It translates to CASSLEDRGNGYTF. Full variable domain (missing parts from reference TRBV11-2 and TRBJ1-2): EAGVAQSPRYKIIEKRQSVAFWCNPISGHATLYWYQQILGQGPKLLIQFQNNGVVDDSQLPKDRFSAERLKGVDSTLKIQPAKLEDSAVYLCASSLEDRGNGYTFGSGTRLTVV.

The chain is built from TRBV19 and TRBJ2-1, with 10 bases matching TRBD2. Trimming removed 5 bases from V and 3 bases from J; junction bases left unmatched: 16. CDR1 is LNHDA and CDR2 is SQIVND in the germline V gene (reference sequence). This CDR3 is built from 19 residues. This CDR3 is CASSAGASGRVGLYNEQFF. Written as DNA, the CDR3 is TGTGCCAGTAGTGCGGGGGCTAGCGGGAGAGTAGGGCTCTACAATGAGCAGTTCTTC.